This note documents a single T cell receptor beta chain sequence. Germline V gene data show CDR1 as SGDLS and CDR2 as YYNGEE. This CDR3 has 14 amino acids. Trimming pared 1 base from V and 5 bases from J, leaving 12 bases between. Treatment indicated: oral pan-JAK inhibitor, 5-10 mg twice daily. The data belong to a study of CD8+ T cells in alopecia areata. About the study: Treated patients were scored for severity by percent of scalp affected.

RNA extraction was followed by reverse transcription into cDNA, which acted as the sequencing template. Sequencing used immunoSEQ multiplex PCR; TCRdb keeps in-frame clones, though not all of them. The top ten clones hold roughly 17% of a sample with 95,000 to 100,000 clones, 55% to 75% of them seen once. This chain joins TRBV9 and TRBJ2-5, with D possibly being TRBD1 (5 bases). The receptor comes from a human donor with alopecia areata. Sequenced material: CD8+ T cells sorted from blood, taken at approximately week 61, from a patient treated with tofacitinib. The CDR3 is CASSVSGSSETQYF. CDR3 DNA: TGTGCCAGCAGCGTATCAGGGTCGTCGGAGACCCAGTACTTC.